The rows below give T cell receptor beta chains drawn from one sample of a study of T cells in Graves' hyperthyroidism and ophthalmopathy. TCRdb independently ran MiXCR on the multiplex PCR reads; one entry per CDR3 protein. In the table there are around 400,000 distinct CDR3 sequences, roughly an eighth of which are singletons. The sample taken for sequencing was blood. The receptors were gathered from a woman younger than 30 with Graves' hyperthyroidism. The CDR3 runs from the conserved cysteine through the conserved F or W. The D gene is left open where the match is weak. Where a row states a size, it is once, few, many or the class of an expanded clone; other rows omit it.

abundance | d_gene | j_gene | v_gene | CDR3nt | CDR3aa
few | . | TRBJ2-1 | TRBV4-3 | TGCGCCAGCAGCCAAGATCATCAGGGGGGATACAATGAGCAGTTCTTC | CASSQDHQGGYNEQFF
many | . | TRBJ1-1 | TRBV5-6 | TGTGCCAGCAGAGGTCTTTCCACTGAAGCTTTCTTT | CASRGLSTEAFF
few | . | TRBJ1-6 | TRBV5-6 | TGTGCCAGCAGCTTGGCCGAAGAGTATAATTCACCCCTCCACTTT | CASSLAEEYNSPLHF
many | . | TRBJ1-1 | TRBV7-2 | TGTGCCAGCAGCTTAGTTTGGACGGGGAACACTGAAGCTTTCTTT | CASSLVWTGNTEAFF
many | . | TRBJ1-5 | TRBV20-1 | TGCAGTGCTAGAACGGGCAGCGAATATAGCAATCAGCCCCAGCATTTT | CSARTGSEYSNQPQHF
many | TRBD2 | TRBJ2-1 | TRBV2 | TGTGCCAGCATCGCTAGCGGGAGGGCACATGAGCAGTTCTTC | CASIASGRAHEQFF
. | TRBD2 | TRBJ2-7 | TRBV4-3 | TGCGCCAGCAGCCAATGGACTAGCGGGAGGCAAGAGCAGTACTTC | CASSQWTSGRQEQYF
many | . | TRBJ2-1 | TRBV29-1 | TGCAGCGTTGGGCCTAGGAATGAGCAGTTCTTC | CSVGPRNEQFF
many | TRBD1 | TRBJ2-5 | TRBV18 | TGTGCCAGCTCACCATTCGGGACAGAAGAAGAGACCCAGTACTTC | CASSPFGTEEETQYF
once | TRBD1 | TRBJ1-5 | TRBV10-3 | TGTGCCATCAGTGAGTCGCTGGACAGGGGGCAGCCCCAGCATTTT | CAISESLDRGQPQHF
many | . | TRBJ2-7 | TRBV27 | TGTGCCAGCAGTTTATTTGGCGAGCAGTACTTC | CASSLFGEQYF
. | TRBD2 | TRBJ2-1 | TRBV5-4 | TGTGCCAGCAGCTTACTGACTAGCGGGGCCCACAATGAGCAGTTCTTC | CASSLLTSGAHNEQFF
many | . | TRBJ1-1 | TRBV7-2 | TGTGCCAGCAGCTTAGTGAGGGGATCGGGGGCGGCAGAAGCTTTCTTT | CASSLVRGSGAAEAFF
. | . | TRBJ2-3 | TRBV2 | TGTGCCAGCAGTGGGCAGGCACCAGATACGCAGTATTTT | CASSGQAPDTQYF
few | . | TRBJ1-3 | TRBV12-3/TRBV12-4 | TGTGCCAGCAGTTCTTCCATTGGGGAGAGGGGTCTCTCTGGAAACACCATATATTTT | CASSSSIGERGLSGNTIYF
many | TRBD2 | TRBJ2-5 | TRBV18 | TGTGCCAGCTCACCTGGGCTAGCGGCAAGGGAGACCCAGTACTTC | CASSPGLAARETQYF
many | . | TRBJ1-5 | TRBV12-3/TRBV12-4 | TGTGCCAGCAGTCCCTCGGGCTCATATTTTCAGCCCCAGCATTTT | CASSPSGSYFQPQHF
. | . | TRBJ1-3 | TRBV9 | TGTGCCAGCAGCGTAGGGGGCGACACCATATATTTT | CASSVGGDTIYF
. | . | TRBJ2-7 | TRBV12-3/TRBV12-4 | TGTGCCAGCAGTACGCGGCTCGGGGCTGGAGAGCAGTACTTC | CASSTRLGAGEQYF
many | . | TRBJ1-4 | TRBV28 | TGTGCCAGCAGTCCACAGGAGTTTAATGAAAAACTGTTTTTT | CASSPQEFNEKLFF
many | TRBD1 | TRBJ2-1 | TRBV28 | TGTGCCAGCAGGTTGACAGGGGACGATGAGCAGTTCTTC | CASRLTGDDEQFF
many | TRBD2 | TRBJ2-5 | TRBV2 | TGTGCCAGCAGATGGACTAGCGGGAGTGTAGAGACCCAGTACTTC | CASRWTSGSVETQYF